These T cell receptor beta chains were read from a single sample in a study of a mutant IDH1 vaccine in newly diagnosed glioma. TCRdb's copy holds only in-frame clones and misses some; the assay was immunoSEQ multiplex PCR. Of some 120,000 clones in the sample, roughly 77% were seen once. Their antigen targets remain unknown. Source: PBMCs, taken from a glioma patient whose treatment included an IDH1 peptide vaccine. These receptors were taken from a man aged 40-49 years with glioma. The CDR3 runs from the conserved cysteine through the conserved F or W. A D gene is named only where the DNA matches it firmly. Clone sizes are given selectively: once, few, many, or a class where the clone is expanded.

CDR3 DNA,CDR3 protein,D gene,J gene,clone size,V gene
TGTGCCAGCAGCTGGGGCCCGTCCACTGAAGCTTTCTTT,CASSWGPSTEAFF,-,TRBJ1-1,few,TRBV5-4
TGTGCCAGCAGCCTACTCAGGGGGGTTGGAAACACCATATATTTT,CASSLLRGVGNTIYF,TRBD1,TRBJ1-3,-,TRBV6-5
TGCGCCAGCAGCTTGGAGTTTGCCTCTGGGGCCAACGTCCTGACTTTC,CASSLEFASGANVLTF,-,TRBJ2-6,-,TRBV5-1
TGTGCCAGCAGTCGGCCCTCTAGTCCCTACGAGCAGTACTTC,CASSRPSSPYEQYF,-,TRBJ2-7,-,TRBV28
TGTGCCTGGACTGACGTGAGCACAGATACGCAGTATTTT,CAWTDVSTDTQYF,-,TRBJ2-3,-,TRBV30
TGTGCCAGCAGGCGGGGGTTATCCTACGAGCAGTACTTC,CASRRGLSYEQYF,TRBD2,TRBJ2-7,-,TRBV27
TGTGCCAGCAGGAGGGACAGGGGACTAACCTACGAGCAGTACTTC,CASRRDRGLTYEQYF,TRBD1,TRBJ2-7,-,TRBV6-6
TGTGCCAGTAGGTTTTCGACGGGAAACTATGGCTACACCTTC,CASRFSTGNYGYTF,-,TRBJ1-2,-,TRBV19
TGTGCCAGCAGCCAAGGACTAGATTTGGGGACCCAGTACTTC,CASSQGLDLGTQYF,-,TRBJ2-5,-,TRBV4-2
TGTGCCAGCAGCCCCCTCCTTGAGCAGTTCTTC,CASSPLLEQFF,-,TRBJ2-1,-,TRBV7-9
TGTGCCAGCAGCTCTGGACTAGCGAGCACAGATACGCAGTATTTT,CASSSGLASTDTQYF,TRBD2,TRBJ2-3,-,TRBV5-5
TGTGCCACCAGTCAAGGAGTCACTGAAGCTTTCTTT,CATSQGVTEAFF,-,TRBJ1-1,few,TRBV6-6
TGTGCCAGCAGTGGGAATATAGGACTAGCGTACTACAATGAGCAGTTCTTC,CASSGNIGLAYYNEQFF,TRBD2,TRBJ2-1,-,TRBV25-1
TGCGCCAGCAGCCACCTATCGGGCAGTAGACCCGAAGCTTTCTTT,CASSHLSGSRPEAFF,-,TRBJ1-1,few,TRBV4-1
TGTGCCAGCAGCTTGACTAAACTCTCGAACACCGGGGAGCTGTTTTTT,CASSLTKLSNTGELFF,-,TRBJ2-2,-,TRBV5-4
TGTGCCAGCAGTTATTGGGCGAGGGAGACTGAAGCTTTCTTT,CASSYWARETEAFF,-,TRBJ1-1,once,TRBV6-5
TGTGCCAGTAATGGACTTTCGGCGGGAGGGAAGCCCCAGCATTTT,CASNGLSAGGKPQHF,-,TRBJ1-5,-,TRBV19
TGTGCCAGCTCACCACCCGGACTAGGTATTGACGAGCAGTACTTC,CASSPPGLGIDEQYF,TRBD2,TRBJ2-7,-,TRBV18
TGTGCCAGCAGCTCGGGGACAGGGGTTCGCAATCAGCCCCAGCATTTT,CASSSGTGVRNQPQHF,TRBD1,TRBJ1-5,once,TRBV7-9
TGCGCCAGCAGCTTTAATAGCGGACCTCTCTCCGAGCAGTACTTC,CASSFNSGPLSEQYF,-,TRBJ2-7,-,TRBV5-1
TGTGCCAGCAGCCAGGGGACCCTCCAACGGTCACCCCTCCACTTT,CASSQGTLQRSPLHF,-,TRBJ1-6,-,TRBV7-2
TGCAGTGCTAGAGACCCGGGCTACACCTTC,CSARDPGYTF,-,TRBJ1-2,-,TRBV20-1
TGTGCCTGGAGGGCAGACACAACTAATGAAAAACTGTTTTTT,CAWRADTTNEKLFF,-,TRBJ1-4,-,TRBV30
TGTGCCAGCAGTGAAGTCCCGGGACCCTCCTACGAGCAGTACTTC,CASSEVPGPSYEQYF,-,TRBJ2-7,-,TRBV6-1
TGTGCCAGCAGTTGGACTAGCGGGGAGGATACGCAGTATTTT,CASSWTSGEDTQYF,TRBD2,TRBJ2-3,-,TRBV6-5
TGCAGCGTTGTATCACTAGGAGGCACAGATACGCAGTATTTT,CSVVSLGGTDTQYF,-,TRBJ2-3,-,TRBV29-1
TGTGCCAGCAGGATGACAGGGGACTATGGCTACACCTTC,CASRMTGDYGYTF,TRBD1,TRBJ1-2,-,TRBV27
TGTGCGCAACACAGGGATCAAGAGACCCAGTACTTC,CAQHRDQETQYF,-,TRBJ2-5,-,TRBV30
TGTGCCAGCAGTTACCGGACTAGCGGGATACCCAATGAGCAGTTCTTC,CASSYRTSGIPNEQFF,TRBD2,TRBJ2-1,-,TRBV6-5
TGTGCCAGCAGCAGGAGGGGAACGGGACAAGAGACCCAGTACTTC,CASSRRGTGQETQYF,-,TRBJ2-5,-,TRBV7-2
TGTGCCAGCTCACCAGCAGGGCGCTTCTATGGCTACACCTTC,CASSPAGRFYGYTF,-,TRBJ1-2,-,TRBV18
TGTGCCTGGAGTGTAGGCCGCAATGAGCAGTTCTTC,CAWSVGRNEQFF,-,TRBJ2-1,-,TRBV30
TGTGCCAGCAGCGGATACTTCTCGGGACTAGCGGCAATCACAGATACGCAGTATTTT,CASSGYFSGLAAITDTQYF,TRBD2,TRBJ2-3,-,TRBV7-2
TGTGCCAGCAGTAAAGACACGGGAACACCGGGGGGTGGAGATACGCAGTATTTT,CASSKDTGTPGGGDTQYF,TRBD2,TRBJ2-3,-,TRBV28
TGCAGCGTCGGTATACAACGCGGTACGCAGTATTTT,CSVGIQRGTQYF,-,TRBJ2-3,-,TRBV29-1
TGTGCCAGCAGTTTTCCCGGAATGAACACTGAAGCTTTCTTT,CASSFPGMNTEAFF,-,TRBJ1-1,few,TRBV28
TGTGCCAGCAGCTTAGCGGGAACCGGGGAGCTGTTTTTT,CASSLAGTGELFF,-,TRBJ2-2,-,TRBV7-2
TGTGCCAGCAGCTCGTGGACAGGGGAGACCCAGTACTTC,CASSSWTGETQYF,TRBD1,TRBJ2-5,-,TRBV7-2
TGTGCCAGCAGCCCTACGGGTCAGCGGTCAGAGACCCAGTACTTC,CASSPTGQRSETQYF,-,TRBJ2-5,-,TRBV7-2
TGTGCCAGCAGTGACGGGGTTATGAACACTGAAGCTTTCTTT,CASSDGVMNTEAFF,-,TRBJ1-1,once,TRBV6-1
TGTGCCAGCAGCGTGGGAGGGAGGGCCGTCGAGCAGTACTTC,CASSVGGRAVEQYF,TRBD2,TRBJ2-7,-,TRBV9
TGTGCCAGCAGGGAGGGACGGGAAGAGCAGTACTTC,CASREGREEQYF,-,TRBJ2-7,few,TRBV7-2
TGTGCCAGCAGCACCGGGACAGGGGGCAATTCACCCCTCCACTTT,CASSTGTGGNSPLHF,TRBD1,TRBJ1-6,-,TRBV6-5
TGTGCCAGCAGTGCACAGCTCTACGAGCAGTACTTC,CASSAQLYEQYF,-,TRBJ2-7,-,TRBV6-1
TGTGCCAGCAGTGCAGGACTGGGGACCCAGTACTTC,CASSAGLGTQYF,-,TRBJ2-5,few,TRBV6-1
TGCGCCAGCAGCTTGGAAGGCAGCTACACCTTC,CASSLEGSYTF,-,TRBJ1-2,few,TRBV5-1
TGTGCCAGCAGTTTCCTCGGGCCCTCCTACGAGCAGTACTTC,CASSFLGPSYEQYF,-,TRBJ2-7,-,TRBV28
TGTGCCAGCAGGTCGGACATCTCCTACGAGCAGTACTTC,CASRSDISYEQYF,-,TRBJ2-7,-,TRBV25-1